This TCR beta chain was retrieved from a study of T-cell memory formation after mild COVID-19. Study in general: Most TCR clusters belonged to a single donor. Findings and limits, study-wide: Among clones peaking at day 37 in the second wave, SARS-CoV-2 specificity remained unconfirmed.

TCRdb re-called the 5' RACE reads through MiXCR, storing one row per CDR3 protein. The sample records about 390,000 distinct CDR3 sequences, 15% to 20% being singletons. The sample holds a few counts of this clonotype. Its antigen is currently unknown. From germline, CDR1 is SGHAT and CDR2 FQNNGV. Trimming cost V 6 bases and J 3 bases, with 12 bases left between them. The CDR3 loop spans 13 amino acids. Sequences were obtained from PBMCs or a T cell subset sorted from them (not recorded which). V gene TRBV11-2 combines with J gene TRBJ2-7, with a weak D call TRBD2 (7 bases). The TCR was taken from a young man who had mild COVID-19 (a few samples of this study predate the infection). Cell type and time point are not known. The CDR3 nucleotides read TGTGCCAGCAGGAACAGGGAGGGCTACGAGCAGTACTTC. This gives the protein CASRNREGYEQYF. Using reference TRBV11-2 and TRBJ2-7 for the parts outside the CDR3, the full variable domain is EAGVAQSPRYKIIEKRQSVAFWCNPISGHATLYWYQQILGQGPKLLIQFQNNGVVDDSQLPKDRFSAERLKGVDSTLKIQPAKLEDSAVYLCASRNREGYEQYFGPGTRLTVT.